The clone carrying this TCR beta chain was counted at least ten times. These data come from a study of identical twins. Looked up from germline, CDR1 is GTSNPN and CDR2 is SVGIG (reference sequence). There are 13 residues in the CDR3. The ends were cut back, 4 bases at V and 2 bases at J, with 10 bases in the middle. TCRdb re-called the 5' RACE reads with MiXCR, one entry per CDR3 protein. The sample contains about 100,000 distinct CDR3 sequences, under 6.5% of which appear only once. The V call is TRBV30, the J call TRBJ2-3; D gene unclear. The specimen was memory T cells sorted from blood. This receptor was obtained from a woman between 45 and 65 years old in good health. The CDR3 region is CAWKLLPTDTQYF. The DNA of the CDR3 is TGTGCCTGGAAACTTTTACCCACAGATACGCAGTATTTT.